Shown below are 17 T cell receptor beta chains from a single sample sequenced in a study of blood T cell repertoires in COVID-19. Produced via immunoSEQ multiplex PCR; TCRdb's table is partial and in-frame only. Altogether about 480,000 clones are present, approximately 90% being singletons, with the ten largest covering 4.3%. The material sequenced was peripheral blood. The receptors shown here come from a woman younger than 45 with acute or convalescent COVID-19.

The V gene is TRBV19, the J gene TRBJ1-6; D unclear. The V gene's germline CDR1 is LNHDA and CDR2 SQIVND (reference sequence). Trimming removed 3 bases at V and 5 bases at J, with 8 bases between. The length of the CDR3 is 14 residues. CDR3 loop: CASSILGNNSPLHF. Written as DNA, the CDR3 is TGTGCCAGTAGTATTCTCGGGAATAATTCACCCCTCCACTTT.

The CDR3 coding sequence is TGCGCCAGCAGCCAAGGACAGGGGAGCTCCTACAATGAGCAGTTCTTC. It is translated as CASSQGQGSSYNEQFF. The gene calls are TRBV5-1 and TRBJ2-1; 9 bases map to TRBD1. V trimming: 4 bases; J trimming: 0 bases; junction bases outside the gene matches: 5. The CDR3 has 16 residues. Germline assignment: CDR1 SGHRS and CDR2 YFSETQ.

The chain links TRBV27 to TRBJ1-2; 7 bases are a match to TRBD1. The germline V gene has CDR1 MNHEY and CDR2 SMNVEV (reference sequence). The CDR3 extends over 14 amino acids. Trimming cost V 5 bases and J 7 bases; bases outside gene matches: 10. The CDR3 sequence: CASSPDTGVAGYTF. The DNA of the CDR3 is TGTGCCAGCAGTCCTGACACAGGGGTAGCTGGCTACACCTTC.

This CDR3 reads CATSRDQAGMSYEQYF. The CDR3 region has the DNA TGTGCCACCAGCAGAGATCAAGCGGGGATGTCCTACGAGCAGTACTTC. The chain recombines TRBV15 with TRBJ2-7; 7 nucleotides match TRBD2. With V trimmed by 0 bases and J by 1 base, 6 bases remained unmatched. The CDR3 has 16 amino acids. CDR1 is LNHNV and CDR2 is YYDKDF in the germline V gene (reference sequence).

The rearrangement joins TRBV19 to TRBJ2-2, with a tentative D call TRBD2 (5 bases). Trimming took off 6 bases at V and 4 bases at J, with 15 bases between the two ends. This CDR3 has 15 amino acids. Germline-derived CDR1 and CDR2 are LNHDA and SQIVND (reference sequence). CDR3 sequence reads: CASSGVLSFTGELFF. The CDR3 bases are TGTGCCAGTAGCGGGGTGTTATCTTTCACCGGGGAGCTGTTTTTT.

The V and J genes are TRBV9 and TRBJ2-7, with 9 nucleotides matching TRBD2. Germline trimming cut 5 bases from V and 5 bases from J; bases unmatched to any gene: 8. Germline V gene lookup returns CDR1 SGDLS and CDR2 YYNGEE. The CDR3 is made up of 14 amino acids. CDR3 sequence: CASSLAGGMDEQYF. In nucleotides, the CDR3 is TGTGCCAGCAGTTTGGCGGGGGGGATGGACGAGCAGTACTTC.

The rearrangement uses TRBV12-5 and TRBJ2-2, with TRBD1 as a possible D gene (6 bases). Looked up from germline, CDR1 is LGHNT and CDR2 is FRNRAP. Trimming shortened V by 7 bases and J by 8 bases, and 14 bases separated the two germline ends. The CDR3 sequence is 13 residues long. Here the CDR3 reads CASAPGARGELFF. The DNA for the CDR3 is TGTGCTAGTGCCCCAGGGGCGCGGGGGGAGCTGTTTTTT.

This clone was counted a few times. The rearrangement links TRBV4-1 to TRBJ1-5; D is undetermined. Trimming shortened V by 4 bases and J by 0 bases, and 10 bases separated the two germline ends. The germline gives CDR1 MGHRA, CDR2 YSYEKL. This CDR3 region has 15 residues. In DNA form, the CDR3 reads TGCGCCAGCAGCCCCTCATTAGATAGCAATCAGCCCCAGCATTTT. This sequence encodes CASSPSLDSNQPQHF.

The rearrangement joins TRBV24-1 to TRBJ2-5; D ambiguous. There are 9 residues in the CDR3. CDR1 and CDR2 (germline): KGHDR, SFDVKD. Trimming removed 12 bases from V and 5 bases from J, with 6 bases in between. The CDR3 region is CAPSETQYF. The CDR3 nucleotides are TGTGCCCCCTCCGAGACCCAGTACTTC.

This chain links TRBV6-6 with TRBJ1-5; D may be TRBD1 (5 bases). The germline V gene has CDR1 MNHNY and CDR2 SVGAGI (reference sequence). Trimming stripped 5 bases from V and 0 bases from J, with 11 bases between. The CDR3 has 15 amino acids. In nucleotides, the CDR3 is TGTGCCAGCAGTAAAGGGGTGGATAGCAATCAGCCCCAGCATTTT. This codes for CASSKGVDSNQPQHF.

This clone has only one observation. The V and J genes are TRBV11-2 and TRBJ2-7; a weak D match, TRBD2 (6 bases). The CDR3 sequence is 14 residues long. With 5 bases removed from V and 4 bases from J, the gap between germline ends came to 15 bases. Germline V gene lookup returns CDR1 SGHAT and CDR2 FQNNGV. CDR3 in amino acids: CASSGTDGPYEQYF. CDR3 coding DNA: TGTGCCAGCAGCGGGACTGACGGACCTTACGAGCAGTACTTC.

To note about this clone: The sample contains more than one DNA sequence encoding this CDR3. This rearrangement joins TRBV27 to TRBJ2-1, with TRBD1 as a possible D gene (5 bases). Germline V gene sequence: CDR1 MNHEY, CDR2 SMNVEV (reference sequence). There are 12 residues in the CDR3. V lost 4 bases and J lost 7, with 8 bases in between. Here the CDR3 DNA reads TGTGCCAGCAGTTCCTCAGGGAATGAGCAGTTCTTC. This codes for CASSSSGNEQFF.

The CDR3 spells CASSLDGFQRDTQYF. The DNA of the CDR3 is TGTGCCAGCAGCTTAGATGGCTTTCAACGAGATACGCAGTATTTT. The J gene is TRBJ2-3, the V gene TRBV7-9; D is uncertain. Germline CDR1 reads SEHNR; CDR2 reads FQNEAQ (reference sequence). V was shortened by 1 base and J by 5 bases, with 13 bases between the two germline ends. The CDR3 is 15 amino acids.

CDR3 protein: CASSQVFSGHSYEQYF. DNA for the CDR3: TGCGCCAGCAGCCAAGTTTTTTCGGGACACAGCTACGAGCAGTACTTC. The chain recombines TRBV4-1 with TRBJ2-7; a possible D gene is TRBD1 (6 bases). This CDR3 is built from 16 residues. CDR1 is MGHRA, CDR2 YSYEKL, per germline. Trimming stripped 1 base from V and 3 bases from J, with 16 bases between.

This chain connects TRBV18 to TRBJ1-5, with D perhaps TRBD1 (5 bases). Germline values: CDR1 KGHSH, CDR2 LQKENI. The CDR3 contains 19 residues. Trimming removed 3 bases from V and 1 base from J, with 22 bases in between. The CDR3 region has the DNA TGTGCCAGCTCACCCACCGCCTCCGAGAAAAAGGGGAGCAATCAGCCCCAGCATTTT. Translation gives CASSPTASEKKGSNQPQHF.

The rearrangement joins TRBV30 to TRBJ2-7; 10 bases are shared with TRBD1. The V and J ends lost 4 bases and 5 bases, in that order; junction bases with no gene match: 8. The CDR3 sequence is 14 residues long. Germline V CDR1 and CDR2: GTSNPN, SVGIG (reference sequence). The CDR3 region has the DNA TGTGCCTGGATGTCTGGACAGGGGGGCCACGAGCAGTACTTC. Its translation: CAWMSGQGGHEQYF.

The gene calls are TRBV6-5 and TRBJ2-2, with D unresolved. The CDR3 loop spans 15 amino acids. The V and J ends lost 0 bases and 7 bases respectively, with 12 bases between them. The germline V gene encodes CDR1 MNHEY and CDR2 SVGAGI. The CDR3 DNA follows: TGTGCCAGCAGTTACTCGAGTACTACGCTCGGGGAGCTGTTTTTT. Amino acids: CASSYSSTTLGELFF.